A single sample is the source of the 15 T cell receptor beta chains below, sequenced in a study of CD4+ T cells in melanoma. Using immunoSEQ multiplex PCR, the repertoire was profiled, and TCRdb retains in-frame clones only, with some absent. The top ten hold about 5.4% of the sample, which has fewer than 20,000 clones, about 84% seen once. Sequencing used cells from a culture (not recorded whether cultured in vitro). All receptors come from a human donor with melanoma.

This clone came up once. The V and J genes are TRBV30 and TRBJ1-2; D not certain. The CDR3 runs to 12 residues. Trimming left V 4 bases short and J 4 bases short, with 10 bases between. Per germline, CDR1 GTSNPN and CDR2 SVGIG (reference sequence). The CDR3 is CAWTHDTYGYTF. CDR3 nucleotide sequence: TGTGCCTGGACCCATGACACCTATGGCTACACCTTC.

CDR3 nucleotides: TGCGCCAGCAGCCTTGGAGGTGAAGCTTTCTTT. Translating it yields CASSLGGEAFF. J is TRBJ1-1 and V is TRBV5-1; D gene unclear. CDR1 and CDR2 from the germline V gene are SGHRS and YFSETQ. V was trimmed by 4 bases and J by 7 bases, leaving 8 bases between them. The CDR3 loop spans 11 amino acids.

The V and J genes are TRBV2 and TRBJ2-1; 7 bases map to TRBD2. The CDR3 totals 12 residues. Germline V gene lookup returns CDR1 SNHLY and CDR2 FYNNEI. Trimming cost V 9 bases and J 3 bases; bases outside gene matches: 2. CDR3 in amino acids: CASKRGYNEQFF. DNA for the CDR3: TGTGCCAGTAAGCGGGGCTACAATGAGCAGTTCTTC.

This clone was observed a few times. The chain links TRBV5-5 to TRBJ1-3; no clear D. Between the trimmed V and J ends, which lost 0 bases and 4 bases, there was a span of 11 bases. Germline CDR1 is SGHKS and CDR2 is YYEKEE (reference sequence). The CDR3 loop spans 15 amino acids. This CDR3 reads CASSLDNGRGNTIYF. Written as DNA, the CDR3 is TGTGCCAGCAGCTTGGATAATGGGAGGGGAAACACCATATATTTT. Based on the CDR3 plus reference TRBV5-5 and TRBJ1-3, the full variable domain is DAGVTQSPTHLIKTRGQQVTLRCSPISGHKSVSWYQQVLGQGPQFIFQYYEKEERGRGNFPDRFSARQFPNYSSELNVNALLLGDSALYLCASSLDNGRGNTIYFGEGSWLTVV.

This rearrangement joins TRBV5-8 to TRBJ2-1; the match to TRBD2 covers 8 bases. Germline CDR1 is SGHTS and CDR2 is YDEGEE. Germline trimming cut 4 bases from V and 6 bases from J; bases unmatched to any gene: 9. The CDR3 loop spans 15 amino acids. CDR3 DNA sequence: TGTGCCAGCAGCAGGGGGACTAGAGCGGTCAATGAGCAGTTCTTC. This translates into CASSRGTRAVNEQFF.

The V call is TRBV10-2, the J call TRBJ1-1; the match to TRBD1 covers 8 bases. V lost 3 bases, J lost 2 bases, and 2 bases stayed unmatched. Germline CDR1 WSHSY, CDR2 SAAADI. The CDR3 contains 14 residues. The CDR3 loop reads CASSDGQGNTEAFF. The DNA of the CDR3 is TGCGCCAGCAGTGATGGACAGGGAAACACTGAAGCTTTCTTT.

CDR3 protein: CASSRTTGLGTDTQYF. The CDR3 region has the DNA TGTGCCAGCAGCCGTACGACAGGGCTCGGCACAGATACGCAGTATTTT. The rearrangement uses TRBV7-3 and TRBJ2-3; TRBD1 aligns across 7 bases. Losses at the gene ends were 5 bases for V and 1 base for J; bases not matched to a gene: 9. Germline CDR1 and CDR2: SGHTA and FQGTGA. The CDR3 totals 16 residues.

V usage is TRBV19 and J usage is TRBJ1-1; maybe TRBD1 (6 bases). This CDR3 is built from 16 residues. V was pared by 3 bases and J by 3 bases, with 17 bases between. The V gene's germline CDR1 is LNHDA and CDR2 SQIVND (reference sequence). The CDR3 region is CASSMRLGRGDTEAFF. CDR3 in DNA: TGTGCCAGTAGTATGCGCCTGGGGAGGGGGGACACTGAAGCTTTCTTT.

In nucleotides, the CDR3 is TGCGCCAGCAGTGAAAGGTATAGGGGCAGCTACAATGAGCAGTTCTTC. This sequence encodes CASSERYRGSYNEQFF. J is TRBJ2-1 and V is TRBV10-1, with D tentatively TRBD1 (5 bases). The CDR3 has 16 residues. Trimming stripped 3 bases from V and 3 bases from J, with 15 bases between. The germline CDR1 and CDR2 sequences are WNHNN and SYGVQD (reference sequence).

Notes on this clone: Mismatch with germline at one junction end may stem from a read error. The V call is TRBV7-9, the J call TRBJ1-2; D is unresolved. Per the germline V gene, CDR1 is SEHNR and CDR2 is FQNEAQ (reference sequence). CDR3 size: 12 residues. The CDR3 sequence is CASSLAIWSYTF. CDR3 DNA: TGTGCCAGCAGCCTAGCCATCTGGAGCTACACCTTC.

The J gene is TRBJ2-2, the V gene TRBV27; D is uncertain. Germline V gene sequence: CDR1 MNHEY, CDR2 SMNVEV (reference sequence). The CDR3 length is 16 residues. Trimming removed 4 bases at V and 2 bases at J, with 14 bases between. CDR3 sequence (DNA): TGTGCCAGCAGTTGGTCTAGACTGAAAAACACCGGGGAGCTGTTTTTT. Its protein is CASSWSRLKNTGELFF.

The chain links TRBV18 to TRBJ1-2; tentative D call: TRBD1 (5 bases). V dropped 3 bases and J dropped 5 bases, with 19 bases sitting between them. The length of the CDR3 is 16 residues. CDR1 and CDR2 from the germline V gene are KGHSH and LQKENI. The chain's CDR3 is CASSPGTGGASYGYTF. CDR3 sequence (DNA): TGTGCCAGCTCACCCGGGACGGGGGGAGCCTCATATGGCTACACCTTC.

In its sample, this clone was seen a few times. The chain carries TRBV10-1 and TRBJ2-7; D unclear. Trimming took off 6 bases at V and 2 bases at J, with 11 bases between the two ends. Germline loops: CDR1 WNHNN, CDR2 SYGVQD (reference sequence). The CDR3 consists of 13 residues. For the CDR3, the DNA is TGCGCCAGCAGGGAGCAAGAAGCCTACGAGCAGTACTTC. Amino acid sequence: CASREQEAYEQYF.

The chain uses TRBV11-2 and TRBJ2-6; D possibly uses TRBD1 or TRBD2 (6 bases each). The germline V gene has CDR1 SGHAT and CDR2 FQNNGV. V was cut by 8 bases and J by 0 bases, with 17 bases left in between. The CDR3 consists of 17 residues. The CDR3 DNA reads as TGTGCCAGCCGAACCTCGGGGGCGCTCTCTGGGGCCAACGTCCTGACTTTC. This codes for CASRTSGALSGANVLTF.

The CDR3 DNA is TGTGCCAGCAGTAGTGCAGGGCTAGATACGCAGTATTTT. It specifies CASSSAGLDTQYF. The chain is built from TRBV2 and TRBJ2-3; D perhaps matches TRBD1 (5 bases). This CDR3 has 13 residues. Germline V gene lookup returns CDR1 SNHLY and CDR2 FYNNEI. Trimming removed 5 bases from V and 5 bases from J, with 11 bases in between.